Listed here are 30 T cell receptor beta chains from one sample, sequenced in a study of cytomegalovirus exposure and HLA in healthy donors. Generated by immunoSEQ multiplex PCR, the TCRdb table keeps only in-frame clones and is missing some. The table records under 400,000 clones, 80% to 90% of them present only once. Sequencing was carried out using PBMCs. These receptors were taken from a young woman in good health and CMV-seronegative.

The chain is built from TRBV6-1 and TRBJ1-2; D remains ambiguous. The CDR3 spans 14 residues. The V and J ends lost 3 bases and 2 bases respectively, with 10 bases between them. The germline CDR1 and CDR2 sequences are MNHNS and SASEGT. The CDR3 DNA sequence: TGTGCCAGCAGTGACTTTGGAGCGAACTATGGCTACACCTTC. This encodes CASSDFGANYGYTF.

The rearrangement joins TRBV4-1 to TRBJ1-2; 9 nucleotides align to TRBD1. The J segment lost 2 bases and the V segment lost 1 base, leaving 11 bases of the junction unmatched. Germline CDR1 MGHRA, CDR2 YSYEKL. This CDR3 region has 18 residues. CDR3: CASSQVGQGEGRNYGYTF. For the CDR3, the DNA is TGCGCCAGCAGCCAAGTGGGACAGGGAGAGGGCCGAAACTATGGCTACACCTTC.

The genes are TRBV5-1 and TRBJ2-6; D not certain. V gave up 4 bases and J gave up 1 base, with 12 bases separating them. CDR1 is SGHRS and CDR2 is YFSETQ in the germline V gene. The CDR3 is 16 residues long. CDR3 sequence reads: CASSGVAFSGANVLTF. CDR3 in DNA: TGCGCCAGCAGCGGAGTAGCTTTTTCTGGGGCCAACGTCCTGACTTTC.

The V and J genes are TRBV7-9 and TRBJ2-7; TRBD1 aligns across 7 bases. V lost 10 bases, J lost 2 bases, and 8 bases stayed unmatched. Germline V gene lookup returns CDR1 SEHNR and CDR2 FQNEAQ (reference sequence). This CDR3 spans 13 amino acids. The CDR3 DNA reads as TGTGCCATCACGGGACAGATAACCTACGAGCAGTACTTC. Amino acid sequence: CAITGQITYEQYF. The full variable domain, in which reference TRBV7-9 and TRBJ2-7 provide the parts outside the CDR3, is DTGVSQNPRHKITKRGQNVTFRCDPISEHNRLYWYRQTLGQGPEFLTYFQNEAQLEKSRLLSDRFSAERPKGSFSTLEIQRTEQGDSAMYLCAITGQITYEQYFGPGTRLTVT.

This chain links TRBV6-1 with TRBJ2-1, with D unresolved. Germline V gives CDR1 MNHNS, CDR2 SASEGT. Trimming left V 3 bases short and J 9 bases short, with 15 bases between. The CDR3 is 14 residues long. This CDR3 is CASSEIFTSSEQFF. DNA of the CDR3: TGTGCCAGCAGTGAGATCTTTACCTCGAGTGAGCAGTTCTTC.

The chain couples TRBV11-2 to TRBJ2-2, with a possible D match to TRBD2 (5 bases). V lost 5 bases and J 1 base, leaving 8 bases between the germline ends. Germline-derived CDR1 and CDR2 are SGHAT and FQNNGV. The length of the CDR3 is 14 residues. The CDR3 loop is CASSLGVNTGELFF. CDR3 DNA: TGTGCCAGCAGCCTCGGGGTGAACACCGGGGAGCTGTTTTTT.

This CDR3 reads CASRGGSGNTGELFF. The DNA of the CDR3 is TGTGCCAGCAGGGGAGGGTCAGGGAACACCGGGGAGCTGTTTTTT. The chain uses TRBV6-4 and TRBJ2-2; TRBD2 matches 7 bases. This CDR3 has 15 residues. Germline assignment: CDR1 MRHNA and CDR2 SNTAGT. The V and J ends lost 6 bases and 1 base, in that order; junction bases with no gene match: 5.

This chain links TRBV27 with TRBJ2-7; 8 nucleotides line up with TRBD2. V trimming: 1 base; J trimming: 0 bases; junction bases outside the gene matches: 11. CDR3 size: 18 residues. Germline-derived CDR1 and CDR2 are MNHEY and SMNVEV (reference sequence). DNA of the CDR3: TGTGCCAGCAGTTTATTCCATCCGATGGCGGGGGGCTCCTACGAGCAGTACTTC. Amino acid sequence: CASSLFHPMAGGSYEQYF.

The chain recombines TRBV15 with TRBJ1-6; D gene unclear. The CDR3 totals 16 residues. In germline, CDR1 is LNHNV, CDR2 YYDKDF (reference sequence). V was trimmed by 3 bases and J by 10 bases, leaving 19 bases between them. As DNA, the CDR3 is TGTGCCACCAGCAGGGCCCCGACCCGGGAGGGATCACCCCTCCACTTT. It codes for CATSRAPTREGSPLHF.

This clone turned up a few times. This chain connects TRBV21-1 to TRBJ2-7; TRBD2 was called by the table and not checked on the DNA. TRBV21-1 is reported as a pseudogene. The CDR3 runs 14 residues. Here the CDR3 reads CASSKRGVSYEQYF. In DNA form, the CDR3 reads TGTGCCAGCAGCAAGCGGGGGGTCTCCTACGAGCAGTACTTC.

The V gene is TRBV29-1, the J gene TRBJ1-3; maybe TRBD1 (5 bases). The V and J ends lost 5 bases and 3 bases respectively, with 8 bases between them. Germline values: CDR1 SQVTM, CDR2 ANQGSEA. This CDR3 region has 12 residues. The CDR3 here is CSVYGGGNTIYF. The CDR3 coding sequence is TGCAGCGTTTACGGGGGTGGAAACACCATATATTTT.

The V call is TRBV5-6, the J call TRBJ2-7, with 11 bases matching TRBD1. The CDR3 has 17 amino acids. Germline V CDR1 and CDR2: SGHDT, YYEEEE. The ends lost 5 bases at V and 0 bases at J; junction bases unmatched: 10. The CDR3 sequence: CASRPNPGTGGSYEQYF. The CDR3 coding sequence is TGTGCCAGCAGACCCAACCCCGGGACAGGGGGCTCCTACGAGCAGTACTTC. Filled out from reference TRBV5-6 and TRBJ2-7, the complete variable domain reads DAGVTQSPTHLIKTRGQQVTLRCSPKSGHDTVSWYQQALGQGPQFIFQYYEEEERQRGNFPDRFSGHQFPNYSSELNVNALLLGDSALYLCASRPNPGTGGSYEQYFGPGTRLTVT.

This chain connects TRBV10-2 to TRBJ1-5; 9 bases agree with TRBD1. Germline V gene sequence: CDR1 WSHSY, CDR2 SAAADI. After removal of 7 bases from V and 4 bases from J, the junction contained 5 bases not matched to a gene. This CDR3 comprises 14 residues. In DNA, the CDR3 is TGCGCCAGCAAAGACAGGGGGGGAAATCAGCCCCAGCATTTT. Translating gives CASKDRGGNQPQHF.

The chain uses TRBV27 and TRBJ2-1, with TRBD2 matching over 9 bases. The ends lost 3 bases at V and 6 bases at J; junction bases unmatched: 6. This CDR3 is 15 amino acids long. In germline, CDR1 is MNHEY, CDR2 SMNVEV (reference sequence). CDR3 residues: CASSFLAGGGNEQFF. The CDR3, as DNA: TGTGCCAGCAGTTTTCTGGCGGGAGGGGGCAATGAGCAGTTCTTC.

The chain links TRBV5-1 to TRBJ2-7; TRBD1 matches 7 bases. The CDR3 extends over 13 amino acids. J was trimmed by 6 bases and V by 4 bases; bases with no gene match: 7. The germline V gene encodes CDR1 SGHRS and CDR2 YFSETQ. CDR3 sequence (DNA): TGCGCCAGCAGCCCCGAAGGGGACAGCGAGCAGTACTTC. Amino acid sequence: CASSPEGDSEQYF.

The gene calls are TRBV25-1 and TRBJ2-3; the D gene is possibly TRBD1 (6 bases). The V and J ends lost 6 bases and 2 bases respectively, with 9 bases between them. The germline V gene has CDR1 MGHDK and CDR2 SYGVNS. The CDR3 consists of 13 residues. CDR3 sequence (DNA): TGTGCCAGCAGCAGGGGATTCACAGATACGCAGTATTTT. Translating it yields CASSRGFTDTQYF.

A single count supports this clone. V usage is TRBV6-5 and J usage is TRBJ2-3; 12 bases map to TRBD2. The CDR3 runs 15 residues. CDR1 is MNHEY, CDR2 SVGAGI, per germline. V was pared by 6 bases and J by 8 bases, with 9 bases of the junction left unmatched. Here the CDR3 DNA reads TGTGCCAGCAGCTCTAGCGGGGGGGCCGTAGGTACGCAGTATTTT. Residues: CASSSSGGAVGTQYF.

The gene calls are TRBV12-5 and TRBJ1-2, with 9 bases lining up with TRBD1. The J segment lost 13 bases and the V segment lost 7 bases, leaving 16 bases of the junction unmatched. Germline CDR1 is LGHNT and CDR2 is FRNRAP. The CDR3 has 14 residues. CDR3: CASAEGTGSLLGTF. CDR3 nucleotides: TGTGCTAGTGCCGAAGGGACAGGGTCCTTGTTGGGCACCTTC.

This clone showed up just a few times. The rearrangement uses TRBV28 and TRBJ1-1; no definite D call. V lost 7 bases, J lost 5 bases, and 17 bases lay in between. The CDR3 extends over 14 amino acids. Germline-derived CDR1 and CDR2 are MDHEN and SYDVKM. The CDR3 is CASTQIPLRTEAFF. The CDR3 nucleotides read TGTGCCAGCACTCAAATTCCCTTGCGAACTGAAGCTTTCTTT.

The rearrangement joins TRBV6-4 to TRBJ2-7, with 8 bases identical to TRBD1. Germline values: CDR1 MRHNA, CDR2 SNTAGT. With 2 bases clipped from V and 2 bases from J, the junction kept 23 bases outside the gene matches. The CDR3 is 21 amino acids. The CDR3 nucleotides read TGTGCCAGCAGTGACCAAGCGAACCGGGACAGGATAGAATTAACAACCTACGAGCAGTACTTC. Translated: CASSDQANRDRIELTTYEQYF.

The genes are TRBV7-2 and TRBJ2-1, with D unresolved. V lost 5 bases and J lost 4, with 9 bases in between. CDR1 is SGHTA, CDR2 FQGNSA, per germline. This CDR3 comprises 13 residues. The CDR3 sequence is CASSPPGYNEQFF. The CDR3 DNA reads TGTGCCAGCAGCCCTCCGGGTTACAATGAGCAGTTCTTC. Full variable domain (missing parts from reference TRBV7-2 and TRBJ2-1): GAGVSQSPSNKVTEKGKDVELRCDPISGHTALYWYRQSLGQGLEFLIYFQGNSAPDKSGLPSDRFSAERTGGSVSTLTIQRTQQEDSAVYLCASSPPGYNEQFFGPGTRLTVL.

The chain recombines TRBV4-1 with TRBJ2-3; 9 bases are shared with TRBD2. Germline V lookup: CDR1 MGHRA, CDR2 YSYEKL. V was clipped by 0 bases and J by 6 bases; unmatched bases: 13. The CDR3 covers 18 residues. CDR3 region: CASSQDPPTGTSRDTQYF. CDR3 DNA sequence: TGCGCCAGCAGCCAAGACCCCCCGACGGGGACTAGCAGGGATACGCAGTATTTT.

The chain recombines TRBV6-5 with TRBJ2-7, with TRBD1 as a possible D gene (6 bases). V was trimmed by 6 bases and J by 6 bases, leaving 12 bases between them. The germline gives CDR1 MNHEY, CDR2 SVGAGI. This CDR3 contains 12 residues. CDR3 loop: CASRQGRREQYF. DNA of the CDR3: TGTGCCAGCAGGCAGGGGCGGCGCGAGCAGTACTTC.

V is TRBV29-1 and J is TRBJ2-7; the match to TRBD1 covers 8 bases. Germline-derived CDR1 and CDR2 are SQVTM and ANQGSEA. The CDR3 runs 14 residues. Unmatched junction bases numbered 7, after V lost 4 bases and J lost 2 bases. The CDR3 bases are TGCAGCGTTGCCCAGACAGGGGCGGCCTACGAGCAGTACTTC. Its protein product is CSVAQTGAAYEQYF.

This sequence joins TRBV4-2 and TRBJ2-7; D is perhaps TRBD1 (6 bases). Trimming removed 3 bases from V and 0 bases from J, with 12 bases in between. CDR3 length: 15 residues. The germline V gene has CDR1 LGHNA and CDR2 YNFKEQ. The CDR3 sequence is CASSHVTDSSYEQYF. CDR3 in DNA: TGTGCCAGCAGCCACGTTACGGACAGCTCCTACGAGCAGTACTTC.

The chain has TRBV27 and TRBJ1-6; a weak D match, TRBD1 (5 bases). CDR3 length: 17 amino acids. The ends were cut back, 0 bases at V and 9 bases at J, with 18 bases in the middle. The germline V gene has CDR1 MNHEY and CDR2 SMNVEV (reference sequence). The CDR3 here is CASSLSGAGVVVSPLHF. The DNA of the CDR3 is TGTGCCAGCAGTTTATCGGGCGCGGGGGTGGTAGTTTCACCCCTCCACTTT.

This chain joins TRBV27 and TRBJ2-1; 8 bases agree with TRBD2. The CDR3 consists of 14 residues. CDR1 and CDR2 (germline): MNHEY, SMNVEV (reference sequence). V lost 8 bases and J lost 4; bases outside the gene matches: 7. The CDR3 loop is CASFGAGAYNEQFF. In DNA form, the CDR3 reads TGTGCCAGCTTTGGAGCGGGGGCTTACAATGAGCAGTTCTTC.

In its sample, this clone was seen many times. V gene TRBV7-9 combines with J gene TRBJ1-4; unclear D gene. In germline, CDR1 is SEHNR, CDR2 FQNEAQ (reference sequence). V was pared by 4 bases and J by 0 bases, with 9 bases between. This CDR3 comprises 15 residues. The CDR3 nucleotides read TGTGCCAGCAGCTCTCAGTCCTCAACTAATGAAAAACTGTTTTTT. Translating it yields CASSSQSSTNEKLFF. Using reference TRBV7-9 and TRBJ1-4 for the parts outside the CDR3, the full variable domain is DTGVSQNPRHKITKRGQNVTFRCDPISEHNRLYWYRQTLGQGPEFLTYFQNEAQLEKSRLLSDRFSAERPKGSFSTLEIQRTEQGDSAMYLCASSSQSSTNEKLFFGSGTQLSVL.

This sequence joins TRBV9 and TRBJ2-7, with TRBD2 identical over 9 bases. Trimming at V came to 3 bases and at J to 3 bases, leaving 7 bases not matched to a gene. The length of the CDR3 is 15 residues. Germline CDR1 and CDR2: SGDLS and YYNGEE. The CDR3 spells CASSERGTSFYEQYF. CDR3 nucleotide sequence: TGTGCCAGCAGCGAGAGGGGGACTAGCTTCTACGAGCAGTACTTC.

V is TRBV27 and J is TRBJ2-7, with unresolved D. This CDR3 spans 12 amino acids. Trimming took off 5 bases at V and 2 bases at J, with 7 bases between the two ends. The germline gives CDR1 MNHEY, CDR2 SMNVEV (reference sequence). The CDR3: CASSPNPYEQYF. DNA of the CDR3: TGTGCCAGCAGTCCCAATCCCTACGAGCAGTACTTC.